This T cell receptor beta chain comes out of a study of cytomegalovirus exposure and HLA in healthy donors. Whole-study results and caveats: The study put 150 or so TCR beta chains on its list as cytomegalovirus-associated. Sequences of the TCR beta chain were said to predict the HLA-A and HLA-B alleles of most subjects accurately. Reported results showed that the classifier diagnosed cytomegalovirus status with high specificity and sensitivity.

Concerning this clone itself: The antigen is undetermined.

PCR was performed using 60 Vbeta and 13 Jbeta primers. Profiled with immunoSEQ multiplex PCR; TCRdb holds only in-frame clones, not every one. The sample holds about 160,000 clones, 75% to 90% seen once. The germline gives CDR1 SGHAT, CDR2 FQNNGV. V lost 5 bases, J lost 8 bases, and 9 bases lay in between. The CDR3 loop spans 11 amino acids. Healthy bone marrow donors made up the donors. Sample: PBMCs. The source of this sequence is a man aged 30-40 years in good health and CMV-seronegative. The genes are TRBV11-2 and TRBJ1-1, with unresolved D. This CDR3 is CASSAAGEAFF. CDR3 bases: TGTGCCAGCAGCGCCGCGGGGGAAGCTTTCTTT.